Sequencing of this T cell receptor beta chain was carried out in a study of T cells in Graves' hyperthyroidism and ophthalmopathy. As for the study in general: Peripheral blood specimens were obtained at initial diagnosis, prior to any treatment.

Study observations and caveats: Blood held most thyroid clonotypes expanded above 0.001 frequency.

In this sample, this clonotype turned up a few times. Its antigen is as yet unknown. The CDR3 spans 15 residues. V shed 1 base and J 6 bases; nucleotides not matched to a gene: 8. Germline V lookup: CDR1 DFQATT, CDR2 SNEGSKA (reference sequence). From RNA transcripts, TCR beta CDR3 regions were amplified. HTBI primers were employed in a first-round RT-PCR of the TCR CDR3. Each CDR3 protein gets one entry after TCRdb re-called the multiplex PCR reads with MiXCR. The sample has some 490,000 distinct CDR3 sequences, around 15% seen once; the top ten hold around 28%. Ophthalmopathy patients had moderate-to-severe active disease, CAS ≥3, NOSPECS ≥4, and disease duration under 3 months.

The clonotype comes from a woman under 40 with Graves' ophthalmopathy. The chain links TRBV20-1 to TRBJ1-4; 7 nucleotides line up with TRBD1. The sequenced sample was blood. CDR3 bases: TGCAGTGCTAGAGGGGGGGAAGGGGGCGATGAAAAACTGTTTTTT. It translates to CSARGGEGGDEKLFF.